This T cell receptor beta chain was found in a study of identifying expanded T cells in peripheral blood (dated by TCRdb to the late 2010s). Describing the broader study: Four technical replicates, made by sequencing separate aliquots from the same pool of genomic DNA, were compared pairwise. Overall study results and their limits: Both the number of clones called differentially abundant and the false-positive rate were significantly reduced by the beta-binomial model across all healthy-donor time intervals. In all healthy donors, the variance in clone template counts between samples taken roughly two weeks apart rose significantly as total template count increased. The binomial model flagged about 1.3 differentially abundant clones between technical replicates, compared with 15 to 17 over approximately 2 weeks and 18 to 20 over around 4 weeks. The authors expected that biological variance in healthy repertoires might rise further over much longer intervals, such as months to years.

The CDR3 starts with the cysteine, ends with the phenylalanine, and has 16 residues. Only CDR3 DNA remains: 48 bases, in frame from the first base. Based on the germline V gene, the CDR1 and CDR2 sequences are MDHEN and SYDVKM. Trimming costs V 7 bases and J 4 bases, and their ends lie 17 bases apart. In the case of this clone: Its antigen remains undetermined. Base qualities are missing; no much larger clone stands one base away.

During the collection period, no infections or other immune events were recorded for the healthy donors. To calibrate time-dependent variance in a beta-binomial model of T-cell clone differential abundance, blood repertoires from healthy donors were used as a training cohort. The training cohort included 10 healthy donors, of whom 3 were female and 7 were male. The donors were between roughly 29 and 65 years old, with an average age of about 45 years. Whole blood was collected from each healthy donor at three time points spaced approximately 2 weeks apart and obtained from a commercial supplier. Genomic DNA was extracted from unsorted whole blood for immunosequencing. The immunoSEQ Assay, which uses bias-controlled multiplex PCR amplification of genomic DNA, was used to profile TCRbeta CDR3 regions. The study's own analysis went as follows. To quantify the absolute abundance of each unique TCRbeta CDR3 region, the sequences were collapsed and filtered. Differential abundance was assessed using a binomial (Fisher-equivalent) model and a beta-binomial model in which time-dependent variance fitted from healthy donors was added. Clones with fewer than 5 combined templates were removed, and a clone was called differentially abundant if the clone's Benjamini-Hochberg FDR was below 0.01. In the beta-binomial model, variance was expressed as a function of the total template count across the two samples, in the form v = (b*log(k)+a)^2. Here the immuneACCESS table is served through TCRdb, limited to in-frame sequences with V and J called. Missing clones are a known gap in these copies; in checked studies unresolved V genes cover under half, and the rest lacks a known reason. V and J calls and clone size are those listed in that table; D and trimming were worked out from the DNA. A total of tens of thousands of clones appear in this sample, about 90% of them only once. Around 4.7% of the sample rests with the top ten.

Input material: blood. The rearrangement combines TRBV28 with TRBJ2-6, with the D gene possibly TRBD1 or TRBD2, each one fitting 6 bases. The source of this sequence is a person between 18 and 75 years old in good health. CDR3 loop: CASISLGGHGANVLTF. The nucleotide sequence reads TGTGCCAGCATCTCCCTAGGGGGGCACGGGGCCAACGTCCTGACTTTC.